The clone carrying this TCR beta chain came up once. Its specificity is unknown. Germline V CDR1 and CDR2: SGHNT, YYREEE (reference sequence). The length of the CDR3 is 14 residues. Trimming cost V 7 bases and J 7 bases; bases outside gene matches: 9. This entry belongs to a study of cytomegalovirus exposure and HLA in healthy donors. The study's findings and limits: Rarity characterized most TCR sequences, yet some public TCRs appeared in many donors. Sequencing likely caused a cluster of highly shared sequence variants.

The study ran its PCR with 60 Vbeta and 13 Jbeta primers. The repertoire was sequenced with immunoSEQ multiplex PCR; TCRdb's copy has only in-frame clones and lacks some. The repertoire holds about 190,000 clones, with approximately 80% as singletons. Unrecorded immune exposure was likely among donors, who were nominally healthy when sampled. The chain couples TRBV5-4 to TRBJ2-1; 9 nucleotides match TRBD2. The sample consisted of PBMCs. The clonotype was recovered from a male donor in good health and CMV-seronegative. CDR3 region: CASLPAGGPNEQFF. The CDR3 DNA sequence: TGTGCCAGCCTTCCTGCGGGGGGGCCGAATGAGCAGTTCTTC.